The clone carrying this T cell receptor (beta chain) was counted a single time. Per germline, CDR1 SGHKS and CDR2 YYEKEE (reference sequence). This CDR3 is 15 amino acids long. The germline V and J ends were trimmed by 2 bases and 7 bases, with 16 bases remaining between them. In Seattle, patients joined the study during active infection and were tracked longitudinally. The data were obtained in a study of blood T cell repertoires in COVID-19. Study background: Nucleic acid was either cDNA or gDNA, and it came from T cells, B-cell-depleted T cells, or PBMCs.

The data were produced by immunoSEQ multiplex PCR, yet TCRdb's version contains in-frame clones alone and is incomplete. The repertoire includes 250,000 to 400,000 clones, about 87% of them detected once, and 1.5% to 2% sits in the top ten. The receptor comes from a woman aged 25-40 years with COVID-19, enrolled during active disease. The sample was peripheral blood. V and J are TRBV5-5 and TRBJ2-1; D might be TRBD1 (8 bases). Written as DNA, the CDR3 is TGTGCCAGCAGCTTCTCAGGACAGGGAGGGAATGAGCAGTTCTTC. Translation gives CASSFSGQGGNEQFF.